A single sample gave rise to the 25 T cell receptor beta chains below, sequenced in a study of graft-versus-host responses after intestinal transplantation. Generated by immunoSEQ multiplex PCR, the TCRdb table keeps only in-frame clones and is missing some. Of 20,000 or so clones in the sample, about nine tenths were seen once. The sequences come from PBMCs, collected more than 350 days after transplant. These TCRs come from a human patient who received an intestinal transplant, so some T cells may come from the graft donor.

V is TRBV6-5 and J is TRBJ2-5; D unresolved. Germline V gene lookup returns CDR1 MNHEY and CDR2 SVGAGI. Trimming cost V 6 bases and J 4 bases, with 12 bases left between them. CDR3 length: 13 amino acids. The CDR3 nucleotides are TGTGCCAGCAGCTTGGGGTTCGTAGAGACCCAGTACTTC. It encodes CASSLGFVETQYF.

V usage is TRBV7-2 and J usage is TRBJ2-5; 11 nucleotides line up with TRBD2. Trimming removed 2 bases from V and 5 bases from J; junction bases left unmatched: 4. The CDR3 has 15 residues. Germline V gene data show CDR1 as SGHTA and CDR2 as FQGNSA. The DNA for the CDR3 is TGTGCCAGCAGCTTAATGACTAGCGGGGTGGAGACCCAGTACTTC. It translates to CASSLMTSGVETQYF.

CDR3 coding DNA: TGCAGCGTTGCGGAGGGAGGCTACACCTTC. Translation gives CSVAEGGYTF. The rearrangement joins TRBV29-1 to TRBJ1-2, with no clear D. From germline, CDR1 is SQVTM and CDR2 ANQGSEA. This CDR3 is 10 amino acids long. V was trimmed by 4 bases and J by 8 bases, leaving 8 bases between them.

This sequence joins TRBV11-2 and TRBJ1-3; TRBD1 aligns across 10 bases. The CDR3 is 20 amino acids. The J segment lost 0 bases and the V segment lost 0 bases, leaving 11 bases of the junction unmatched. Germline V gives CDR1 SGHAT, CDR2 FQNNGV. The DNA of the CDR3 is TGTGCCAGCAGCTTAGATCGGAAGGGACAGGGGCTTTTCTCTGGAAACACCATATATTTT. This encodes CASSLDRKGQGLFSGNTIYF.

This sequence joins TRBV11-2 and TRBJ2-7, with D tentatively TRBD1 or TRBD2 (5 bases each). CDR1 and CDR2 (germline): SGHAT, FQNNGV. V was cut by 2 bases and J by 0 bases, with 20 bases left in between. The CDR3 has 18 amino acids. Here the CDR3 reads CASSLSEWGLGTSYEQYF. CDR3 bases: TGTGCCAGCAGCTTATCCGAGTGGGGCTTGGGGACCTCCTACGAGCAGTACTTC. The variable domain in full, with the rest retrieved from reference TRBV11-2 and TRBJ2-7, is EAGVAQSPRYKIIEKRQSVAFWCNPISGHATLYWYQQILGQGPKLLIQFQNNGVVDDSQLPKDRFSAERLKGVDSTLKIQPAKLEDSAVYLCASSLSEWGLGTSYEQYFGPGTRLTVT.

The gene calls are TRBV6-5 and TRBJ2-1; D may be TRBD1 (5 bases). The CDR3 is 14 residues long. V was clipped by 2 bases and J by 6 bases, with 11 bases between them. Germline CDR1 reads MNHEY; CDR2 reads SVGAGI. This CDR3 is CASSYDGRVNEQFF. The DNA of the CDR3 is TGTGCCAGCAGTTACGATGGCAGGGTCAATGAGCAGTTCTTC.

The rearrangement joins TRBV4-2 to TRBJ2-7, with no clear D. From germline, CDR1 is LGHNA and CDR2 YNFKEQ. This CDR3 is 14 amino acids long. Trimming shortened V by 4 bases and J by 0 bases, and 10 bases separated the two germline ends. CDR3 sequence reads: CASSPTLSSYEQYF. The CDR3 DNA reads TGTGCCAGCAGCCCCACACTGAGCTCCTACGAGCAGTACTTC.

The chain employs TRBV6-6 and TRBJ1-6; the D gene is possibly TRBD1 (5 bases). The CDR3 has 13 amino acids. CDR1 and CDR2 from the germline V gene are MNHNY and SVGAGI (reference sequence). The ends were cut back, 8 bases at V and 15 bases at J, with 20 bases in the middle. DNA of the CDR3: TGTGCCAGCGGACTAGGGACGGCAGTACACCTCCACTTT. As protein: CASGLGTAVHLHF.

This clone was counted once. The chain links TRBV5-1 to TRBJ1-2; D is uncertain. Germline CDR1 is SGHRS and CDR2 is YFSETQ. V was shortened by 0 bases and J by 0 bases, with 6 bases between the two germline ends. The CDR3 covers 14 residues. CDR3 DNA: TGCGCCAGCAGCTTGGCGGGGACTAACTATGGCTACACCTTC. Its translation: CASSLAGTNYGYTF.

The chain carries TRBV6-1 and TRBJ1-1; D gene ambiguous. CDR3 length: 15 residues. Germline-derived CDR1 and CDR2 are MNHNS and SASEGT. Between the trimmed V and J ends, which lost 7 bases and 1 base, there was a span of 16 bases. The CDR3 spells CASTTHPNRNTEAFF. The DNA for the CDR3 is TGTGCCAGCACCACACACCCGAACAGGAACACTGAAGCTTTCTTT.

The chain carries TRBV7-9 and TRBJ2-7; 10 nucleotides agree with TRBD1. The ends lost 2 bases at V and 4 bases at J; junction bases unmatched: 8. The CDR3 has 16 residues. The V gene's germline CDR1 is SEHNR and CDR2 FQNEAQ (reference sequence). The chain's CDR3 is CASSLPGQGIGYEQYF. The CDR3 coding sequence is TGTGCCAGCAGCTTACCGGGACAGGGGATAGGATACGAGCAGTACTTC.

The V and J genes are TRBV9 and TRBJ1-1; D is ambiguous. The germline V gene encodes CDR1 SGDLS and CDR2 YYNGEE. This CDR3 has 13 amino acids. With 1 base removed from V and 0 bases from J, the gap between germline ends came to 4 bases. The CDR3 nucleotides read TGTGCCAGCAGCGTAAGAGTGAACACTGAAGCTTTCTTT. Translated, it gives CASSVRVNTEAFF.

The chain couples TRBV4-1 to TRBJ2-3; D remains unclear. Germline V gives CDR1 MGHRA, CDR2 YSYEKL. Deletions cut 3 bases from V and 6 bases from J, with 7 bases between. The CDR3 totals 12 residues. This CDR3 is CASSHLRDTQYF. CDR3 coding DNA: TGCGCCAGCAGCCACCTCAGGGATACGCAGTATTTT.

The V and J genes are TRBV19 and TRBJ2-7; D possibly matches TRBD1 or TRBD2 (6 bases each). The CDR3 length is 15 residues. Between the trimmed V and J ends, which lost 4 bases and 2 bases, there was a span of 15 bases. Looked up from germline, CDR1 is LNHDA and CDR2 is SQIVND (reference sequence). CDR3 nucleotide sequence: TGTGCCAGTAGTACGCCGAGGGGGGAACCCTACGAGCAGTACTTC. This gives the protein CASSTPRGEPYEQYF.

This clone was counted a single time. The chain links TRBV9 to TRBJ2-1; 11 nucleotides match TRBD2. This CDR3 spans 15 amino acids. CDR1 and CDR2 (germline): SGDLS, YYNGEE. V dropped 3 bases and J dropped 10; count of bases not matched to a gene: 9. CDR3 coding DNA: TGTGCCAGCAGCGGCCTAGCGGGAGGCCTTAGGGAGCAGTTCTTC. Translation: CASSGLAGGLREQFF.

The CDR3 spells CASSLAGAKNIQYF. The CDR3 DNA sequence: TGTGCCAGCAGCTTAGCGGGGGCCAAAAACATTCAGTACTTC. V is TRBV7-9 and J is TRBJ2-4; D unresolved. This CDR3 region has 14 residues. CDR1 and CDR2 (germline): SEHNR, FQNEAQ (reference sequence). V lost 0 bases and J lost 1, with 4 bases in between.

The V call is TRBV7-2, the J call TRBJ2-5; TRBD1 matches at 8 bases. The DNA end lines up better with TRBJ2-7; the J call may be wrong. Per the germline V gene, CDR1 is SGHTA and CDR2 is FQGNSA. The CDR3 has 16 amino acids. The CDR3 spells CASSSGVGGQVYEQYF. The CDR3 coding sequence is TGTGCCAGCAGCTCCGGAGTGGGGGGACAGGTCTACGAGCAGTACTTC.

The chain joins TRBV6-4 to TRBJ2-2, with 8 bases fitting TRBD2. V shed 5 bases, J shed 1 base, and the junction held 0 bases outside the gene matches. The CDR3 has 14 amino acids. Germline loops: CDR1 MRHNA, CDR2 SNTAGT. The CDR3 loop reads CASSSGGNTGELFF. The DNA for the CDR3 is TGTGCCAGCAGTAGCGGGGGGAACACCGGGGAGCTGTTTTTT.

The V gene is TRBV28, the J gene TRBJ2-7; 8 positions agree with TRBD2. In germline, CDR1 is MDHEN, CDR2 SYDVKM. CDR3 length: 16 amino acids. V trimming: 5 bases; J trimming: 1 base; junction bases outside the gene matches: 10. The CDR3 spells CASSPWTASGSYEQYF. DNA for the CDR3: TGTGCCAGCAGTCCCTGGACTGCTAGCGGGTCCTACGAGCAGTACTTC.

The chain uses TRBV11-2 and TRBJ2-3; D remains ambiguous. Trimming took off 4 bases at V and 9 bases at J, with 11 bases between the two ends. The CDR3 is made up of 12 amino acids. Germline V gene sequence: CDR1 SGHAT, CDR2 FQNNGV. For the CDR3, the DNA is TGTGCCAGCAGCTCCCCCGTCGGGACGCAGTATTTT. Protein sequence: CASSSPVGTQYF.

The rearrangement links TRBV29-1 to TRBJ2-1, with D possibly TRBD2 on 5 matching bases. CDR1 SQVTM and CDR2 ANQGSEA come from the germline V gene. This CDR3 contains 10 residues. Deletions cut 7 bases from V and 6 bases from J, with 7 bases between. The CDR3 bases are TGCAGCGGGAGGTTCAATGAGCAGTTCTTC. Its translation is CSGRFNEQFF.

The chain employs TRBV6-6 and TRBJ1-4, with a possible D match to TRBD1 (5 bases). The V gene's germline CDR1 is MNHNY and CDR2 SVGAGI (reference sequence). Trimming took off 4 bases at V and 5 bases at J, with 11 bases between the two ends. The CDR3 loop spans 14 amino acids. The CDR3, as DNA: TGTGCCAGCAGTTCGACAGCCTTCAATGAAAAACTGTTTTTT. Translation: CASSSTAFNEKLFF.

The V gene is TRBV27, the J gene TRBJ1-5; 10 nucleotides line up with TRBD1. V gave up 5 bases and J gave up 0 bases; unmatched junction bases: 13. The CDR3 is 19 residues long. In germline, CDR1 is MNHEY, CDR2 SMNVEV (reference sequence). The CDR3 sequence: CASSLGTGELIYSNQPQHF. For the CDR3, the DNA is TGTGCCAGCAGTCTAGGGACAGGGGAATTGATATATAGCAATCAGCCCCAGCATTTT.

The genes are TRBV5-3 and TRBJ1-1; 7 nucleotides line up with TRBD1. TRBV5-3 is marked as an open reading frame, function uncertain. This CDR3 has 18 residues. V was pared by 2 bases and J by 0 bases, with 13 bases of the junction left unmatched. The CDR3 loop reads CARSLICRQGDLNTEAFF. CDR3 nucleotide sequence: TGTGCCAGAAGCTTAATCTGTAGGCAGGGGGATTTGAACACTGAAGCTTTCTTT.

V and J are TRBV6-4 and TRBJ2-7, with 12 bases aligning to TRBD2. Trimming removed 1 base from V and 6 bases from J; junction bases left unmatched: 13. The CDR3 consists of 18 residues. Germline-derived CDR1 and CDR2 are MRHNA and SNTAGT. This CDR3 reads CASSDCSGLAGKSGEQYF. The CDR3 DNA follows: TGTGCCAGCAGTGACTGTTCTGGACTAGCGGGAAAGAGCGGCGAGCAGTACTTC.